The rows below give T cell receptor beta chains drawn from one sample of a study of cytomegalovirus exposure and HLA in healthy donors. Sequenced by immunoSEQ multiplex PCR; TCRdb stores in-frame clones only, minus some. Among fewer than 200,000 clones listed, about 90% were seen once. Sequencing used PBMCs. Receptor source: a man aged 18 to 29 in good health and CMV-seropositive. Each CDR3 is given without its conserved first and last residue.

J	V	CDR3
TRBJ2-7	TRBV9	ASSVDFGGHEQY
TRBJ2-5	TRBV5-1	ASSLAGLAGVGETQY
TRBJ1-2	TRBV11-2	ASSLGRDGYT
TRBJ1-3	TRBV4-1	ASSQGQFSGNTIY
TRBJ2-1	TRBV27	ASSSSGRGQF
TRBJ1-1	TRBV9	ASSPRTGAEAF
TRBJ2-1	TRBV10-3	AIKGSGSYNEQF
TRBJ1-5	TRBV21-1	ASSKGLRGLGNQPQH
TRBJ2-4	TRBV19	ASSIPGQGAKNIQY
TRBJ2-5	TRBV6-6	ASRQGQETQY
TRBJ2-7	TRBV19	ASSIRAGGHEQY
TRBJ2-5	TRBV4-1	ASSQVGAGEETQY
TRBJ2-1	TRBV19	ASSIIGEFGYNEQF
TRBJ2-7	TRBV28	ASSTPPYRDRDTYEQY
TRBJ2-1	TRBV11-3	ASSLRGKRSYNEQF
TRBJ1-3	TRBV21-1	ASSKACGGRGNTIY
TRBJ2-7	TRBV10-3	AIRGTTGPSYEQY
TRBJ2-1	TRBV7-6	ASSHRTGGNEQF
TRBJ2-3	TRBV7-9	ASSSIAGTTDTQY
TRBJ2-2	TRBV4-1	ASSQDETSGKTGELF
TRBJ2-1	TRBV4-2	ASSLMFSGAYNEQF
TRBJ2-7	TRBV5-5	ASSQTGGTYEQY
TRBJ2-7	TRBV27	ASSPGQSYEQY
TRBJ2-1	TRBV5-6	ASSLGLSRGLYNEQF
TRBJ2-7	TRBV14	ASGPGGWNEQY
TRBJ2-1	TRBV18	ASSRGVAGGPTAKNEQF
TRBJ2-2	TRBV27	ASSFGIRQGSNTGELF
-	TRBV6-5	ASRPLATSYEQY
TRBJ2-7	TRBV9	ASSVGGTADYEQY
TRBJ2-1	TRBV18	ASSRAGGLSEQF
TRBJ2-7	TRBV19	ASSIEQGYYEQY
TRBJ2-3	TRBV7-9	ASSQSQGATDTQY
TRBJ2-2	TRBV5-1	ASSLGTSGRTGELF
TRBJ2-6	TRBV9	ASSVGVPGANVLT
TRBJ2-2	TRBV7-9	ASSDTTGRWTGELF
TRBJ2-7	TRBV11-3	ASSSGLDSLYEQY
TRBJ2-7	TRBV27	ASSLGQGGEQY
TRBJ2-2	TRBV9	ASSLEGGQGYGGELF
TRBJ2-1	TRBV19	ASSIGNHYIEQF
TRBJ2-7	TRBV19	ASLDSSYEQY